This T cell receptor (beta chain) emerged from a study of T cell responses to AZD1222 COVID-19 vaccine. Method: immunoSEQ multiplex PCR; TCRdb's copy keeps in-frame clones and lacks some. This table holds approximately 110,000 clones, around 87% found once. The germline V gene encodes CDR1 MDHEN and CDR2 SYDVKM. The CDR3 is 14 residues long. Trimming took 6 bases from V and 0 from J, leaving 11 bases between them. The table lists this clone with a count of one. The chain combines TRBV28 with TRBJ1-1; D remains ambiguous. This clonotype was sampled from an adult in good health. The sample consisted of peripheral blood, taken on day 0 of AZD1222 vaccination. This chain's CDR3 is CASSLHGVNTEAFF. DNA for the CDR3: TGTGCCAGCAGCCTACACGGGGTGAACACTGAAGCTTTCTTT. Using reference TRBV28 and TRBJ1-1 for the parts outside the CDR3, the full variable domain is DVKVTQSSRYLVKRTGEKVFLECVQDMDHENMFWYRQDPGLGLRLIYFSYDVKMKEKGDIPEGYSVSREKKERFSLILESASTNQTSMYLCASSLHGVNTEAFFGQGTRLTVV.